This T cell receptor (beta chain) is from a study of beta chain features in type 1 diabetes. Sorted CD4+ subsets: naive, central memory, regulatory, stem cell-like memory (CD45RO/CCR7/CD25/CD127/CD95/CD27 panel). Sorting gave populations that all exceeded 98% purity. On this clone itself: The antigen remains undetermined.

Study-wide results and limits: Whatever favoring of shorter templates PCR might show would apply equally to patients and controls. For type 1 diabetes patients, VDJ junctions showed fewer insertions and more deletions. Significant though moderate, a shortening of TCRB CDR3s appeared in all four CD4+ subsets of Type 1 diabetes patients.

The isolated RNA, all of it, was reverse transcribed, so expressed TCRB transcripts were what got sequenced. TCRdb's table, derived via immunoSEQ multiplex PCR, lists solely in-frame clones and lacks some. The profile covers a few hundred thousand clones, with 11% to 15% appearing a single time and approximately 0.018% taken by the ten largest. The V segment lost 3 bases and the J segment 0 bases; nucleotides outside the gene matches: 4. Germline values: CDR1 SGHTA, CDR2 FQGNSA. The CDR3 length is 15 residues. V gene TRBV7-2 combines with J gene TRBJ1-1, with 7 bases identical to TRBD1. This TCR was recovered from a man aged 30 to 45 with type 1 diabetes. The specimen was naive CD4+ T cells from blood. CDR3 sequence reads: CASSLQGGMNTEAFF. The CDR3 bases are TGTGCCAGCAGCTTGCAGGGGGGCATGAACACTGAAGCTTTCTTT. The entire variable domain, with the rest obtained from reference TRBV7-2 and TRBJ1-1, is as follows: GAGVSQSPSNKVTEKGKDVELRCDPISGHTALYWYRQSLGQGLEFLIYFQGNSAPDKSGLPSDRFSAERTGGSVSTLTIQRTQQEDSAVYLCASSLQGGMNTEAFFGQGTRLTVV.